Listed below are T cell receptor beta chains from one sample, sequenced in a study of molecular identifiers for immune sequencing clone quantification. TCRdb reprocessed the PCR reads via MiXCR and lists one record per CDR3 protein. The sample contains under 600,000 distinct CDR3 sequences, about 25% of which appear only once. The sample was naive CD8+ T cells from blood, with Jurkat cell RNA spiked in. The receptors originated from a human donor in good health. Some libraries in this study had Jurkat cell RNA spiked in. The CDR3 runs from the conserved cysteine through the conserved F or W. D genes are given only for firm matches. Not every row has a clone size; where given, it reads once, few, many or a size class.

>14|NA|TRBJ1-5|few|TRBV12-3/TRBV12-4
CATRFGDSNQPQHF
TGTGCCACCAGATTCGGGGATAGCAATCAGCCCCAGCATTTT
>13|NA|TRBJ2-7|few|TRBV5-8
CASRHGASYEQYF
TGTGCCAGCAGACACGGCGCGTCCTACGAGCAGTACTTC
>15|NA|TRBJ1-1|NA|TRBV27
CANSGGETQNTEAFF
TGTGCCAACAGTGGGGGGGAGACCCAGAACACTGAAGCTTTCTTT
>15|NA|TRBJ1-5|NA|TRBV20-1
CSARSLGNSNQPQHF
TGCAGTGCTCGTTCGCTCGGAAATAGCAATCAGCCCCAGCATTTT
>14|NA|TRBJ2-7|NA|TRBV25-1
CASSRTGEGREQYF
TGTGCCAGCAGCAGAACGGGTGAGGGTCGGGAGCAGTACTTC
>14|TRBD2|TRBJ2-5|NA|TRBV20-1
CSARNGGLGETQYF
TGCAGTGCTAGGAACGGGGGGTTAGGAGAGACCCAGTACTTC
>16|NA|TRBJ1-1|NA|TRBV25-1
CASSELTLGSNTEAFF
TGTGCCAGCAGTGAATTAACCCTGGGTTCGAACACTGAAGCTTTCTTT
>15|TRBD2|TRBJ2-1|NA|TRBV19
CASRPSGGAYNEQFF
TGTGCCAGTAGACCTAGCGGGGGGGCCTACAATGAGCAGTTCTTC
>15|NA|TRBJ2-3|many|TRBV4-1
CASSPVRDRTDTQYF
TGCGCCAGCAGCCCCGTCCGGGACCGCACAGATACGCAGTATTTT
>11|NA|TRBJ2-2|NA|TRBV19
CASRGGGELFF
TGTGCCAGTAGAGGGGGCGGGGAGCTGTTTTTT
>19|TRBD2|TRBJ2-2|NA|TRBV4-3
CASSQETSGRVTNTGELFF
TGCGCCAGCAGCCAAGAAACTAGCGGGAGGGTAACGAACACCGGGGAGCTGTTTTTT
>13|NA|TRBJ1-1|few|TRBV19
CASTAPMNTEAFF
TGTGCCAGTACAGCCCCCATGAACACTGAAGCTTTCTTT
>13|NA|TRBJ1-1|few|TRBV30
CAWSESSGTEAFF
TGTGCCTGGAGTGAATCCAGCGGCACTGAAGCTTTCTTT
>12|NA|TRBJ2-7|few|TRBV2
CASTPGLYEQYF
TGTGCCAGCACCCCGGGACTCTACGAGCAGTACTTC
>13|TRBD1|TRBJ2-3|few|TRBV20-1
CSATGTDSDTQYF
TGCAGTGCTACGGGGACAGACTCAGATACGCAGTATTTT
>15|TRBD1|TRBJ1-5|few|TRBV2
CASRERTGTDQPQHF
TGTGCCAGCAGGGAAAGGACAGGGACAGATCAGCCCCAGCATTTT
>13|TRBD2|TRBJ2-7|many|TRBV7-9
CASSLEWGTSPYF
TGTGCCAGCAGCTTAGAATGGGGGACTAGTCCGTACTTC
>17|NA|TRBJ2-3|NA|TRBV4-3
CASGLDTAGTSTDTQYF
TGCGCCAGCGGCCTCGATACGGCAGGAACTAGCACAGATACGCAGTATTTT
>15|NA|TRBJ1-1|few|TRBV4-3
CASSQEAPPSTEAFF
TGCGCCAGCAGCCAAGAGGCACCCCCGAGCACTGAAGCTTTCTTT